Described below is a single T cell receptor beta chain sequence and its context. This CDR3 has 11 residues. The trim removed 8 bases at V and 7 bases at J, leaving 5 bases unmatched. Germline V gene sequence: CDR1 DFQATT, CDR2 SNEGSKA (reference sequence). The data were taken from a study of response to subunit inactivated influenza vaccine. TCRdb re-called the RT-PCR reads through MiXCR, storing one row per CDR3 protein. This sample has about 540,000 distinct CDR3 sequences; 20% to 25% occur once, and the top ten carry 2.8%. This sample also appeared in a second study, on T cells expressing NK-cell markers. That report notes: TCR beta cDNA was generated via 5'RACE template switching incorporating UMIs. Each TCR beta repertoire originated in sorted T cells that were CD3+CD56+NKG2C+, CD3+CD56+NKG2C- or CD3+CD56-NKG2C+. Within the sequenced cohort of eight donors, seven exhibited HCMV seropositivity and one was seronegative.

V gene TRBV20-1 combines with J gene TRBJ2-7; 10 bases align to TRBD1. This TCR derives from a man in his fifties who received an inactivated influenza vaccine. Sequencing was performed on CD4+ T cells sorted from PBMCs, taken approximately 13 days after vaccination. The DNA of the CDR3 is TGCAGTCCGACAGGGGGCACGGAGCAGTACTTC. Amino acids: CSPTGGTEQYF.